A selection of T cell receptor beta chains follows, all from one sample in a study of cytomegalovirus exposure and HLA in healthy donors. Libraries were prepared by immunoSEQ multiplex PCR; TCRdb keeps only in-frame clonotypes and omits some of them. The data contain about 180,000 clones, over 70% of them seen just once; the ten biggest clones take up about 1.4%. Source material: PBMCs. These receptors all come from a woman aged 25 to 45 in good health and CMV-seropositive. The conserved cysteine and the conserved F or W are not part of the CDR3 here. The D gene is left open where the match is weak. Only some rows state a clone size, as once, few, many or a class for expanded clones.

>TRBJ1-5|-|-|TRBV4-1
ASSQPRRGNNQPQH
>TRBJ2-3|-|-|TRBV4-1
ASSHPQDGVGDTQY
>TRBJ1-1|-|few|TRBV5-1
ASSLALGGEGTEAF
>TRBJ1-4|-|few|TRBV28
ASSSTGTPDEKLF
>TRBJ2-1|TRBD2|-|TRBV4-2
ASSQEVAGSYNEQF
>TRBJ1-1|-|-|TRBV5-1
ASSLARWTAKNTEAF
>TRBJ2-5|-|-|TRBV6-5
ASTPGQKETQY
>TRBJ2-1|-|-|TRBV28
ASSLGGLGDNEQF
>TRBJ2-3|TRBD2|-|TRBV7-2
ASSPRLAGEGIDTQY
>TRBJ2-7|TRBD2|-|TRBV19
ASSWGEGPGEQY
>TRBJ2-2|-|-|TRBV27
ASGHFERVVTGELF
>TRBJ2-3|-|-|TRBV5-4
ASSSLGGAGDTQY
>TRBJ1-2|-|-|TRBV9
ASSVGGGLGYGYT
>TRBJ2-1|TRBD1|-|TRBV7-7
ASSLNRGNNEQF
>TRBJ1-1|-|-|TRBV7-2
ASSAEMNTEAF
>TRBJ2-1|TRBD1|-|TRBV29-1
SVNAGGREQF
>TRBJ2-1|-|-|TRBV10-2
ASSVGKLAGEQF
>TRBJ2-7|-|few|TRBV7-9
ASSLARAFVGSYEQY
>TRBJ1-5|TRBD1|-|TRBV7-2
ASSPTGGLNQPQH
>TRBJ1-1|TRBD1|-|TRBV10-3
AITLGQGETEAF
>TRBJ1-4|TRBD1|few|TRBV18
ASSPTTGAEEKLF
>TRBJ2-2|-|once|TRBV4-2
ASSQVNGELF
>TRBJ2-1|-|-|TRBV7-9
ASSLVSQGYNEQF
>TRBJ1-3|TRBD1|few|TRBV6-6
ASSRGPGNTIY
>TRBJ1-2|TRBD1|-|TRBV2
ASSVGGQVYGYT
>TRBJ2-6|-|-|TRBV9
ASNLEGDFSGANVLT
>TRBJ2-7|TRBD2|-|TRBV6-1
ASSSGRRYEQY
>TRBJ2-2|TRBD2|-|TRBV30
AWTRLAGGTGELF
>TRBJ1-2|-|-|TRBV5-4
ASSTAPDLQLGYGYT
>TRBJ1-1|-|-|TRBV9
ASSVAGNTEAF
>TRBJ2-5|-|-|TRBV7-9
ASSLARSQETQY
>TRBJ2-7|TRBD2|once|TRBV19
ASSTLSRGGSYEQY
>TRBJ2-2|-|-|TRBV9
ASRPARTGTGELF
>TRBJ1-2|-|once|TRBV6-5
ASSYSLTGNGYT
>TRBJ2-1|TRBD2|-|TRBV7-8
ASSSGRNYNEQF
>TRBJ1-5|TRBD1|-|TRBV4-1
ASSTRDREPQH
>TRBJ1-2|-|-|TRBV7-9
ASSKWRGQMTQTADGYT
>TRBJ2-2|-|-|TRBV11-3
ASSLVVGAGTGELF
>TRBJ1-5|TRBD1|-|TRBV4-1
ASSQLTGIYQPQH
>TRBJ2-1|TRBD2|-|TRBV4-1
ASSRGLVGGNEQF
>TRBJ2-6|-|-|TRBV5-4
ASSVGADSGANVLT
>TRBJ1-2|-|-|TRBV2
ASSGEGGYT
>TRBJ1-5|-|-|TRBV6-5
ASSRGGGQPQH
>TRBJ1-1|TRBD1|-|TRBV7-9
ASSLAEGANTEAF
>TRBJ2-3|-|-|TRBV6-1
ASSGTVLDTQY
>TRBJ2-1|TRBD2|-|TRBV29-1
SVWAGGDEQF
>TRBJ1-2|-|few|TRBV4-2
ASSQDTRVGGYGYT
>TRBJ1-5|-|once|TRBV27
ASSLRGWGWDQPQH
>TRBJ1-5|-|-|TRBV6-5
ASSYSAGADQPQH
>TRBJ1-1|-|-|TRBV5-1
ASRFGPDTEAF
>TRBJ1-3|-|-|TRBV11-3
ASSLDWDTTGNTIY
>TRBJ2-7|TRBD1|-|TRBV28
ASSFPGQGAYEQY
>TRBJ2-5|TRBD2|-|TRBV10-2
ASNGGTTFETQY
>TRBJ2-7|-|-|TRBV10-1
ASCLRRENGYEQY
>TRBJ2-1|-|-|TRBV9
ASSVEGGGFDEQF
>TRBJ2-7|TRBD1|-|TRBV6-1
ASISRQGMYEQY
>TRBJ2-7|TRBD2|once|TRBV19
ASSIPGLAGTYEQY